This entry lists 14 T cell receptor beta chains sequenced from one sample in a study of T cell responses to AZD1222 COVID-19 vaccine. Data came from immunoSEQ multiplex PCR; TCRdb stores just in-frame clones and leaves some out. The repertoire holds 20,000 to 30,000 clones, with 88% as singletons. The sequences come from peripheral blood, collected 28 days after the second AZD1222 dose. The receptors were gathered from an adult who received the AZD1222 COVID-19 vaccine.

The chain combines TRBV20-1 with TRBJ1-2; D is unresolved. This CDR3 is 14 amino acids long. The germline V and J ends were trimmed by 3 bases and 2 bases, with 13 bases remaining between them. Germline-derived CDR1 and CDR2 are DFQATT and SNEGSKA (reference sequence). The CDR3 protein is CSASSGGLNYGYTF. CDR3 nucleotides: TGCAGTGCTAGTTCGGGTGGTTTAAACTATGGCTACACCTTC.

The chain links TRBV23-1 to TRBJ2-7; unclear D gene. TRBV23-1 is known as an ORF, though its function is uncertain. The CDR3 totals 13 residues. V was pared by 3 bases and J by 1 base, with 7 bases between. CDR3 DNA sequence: TGCGCCAGCAGTCAGATAGGGTCCTACGAGCAGTACTTC. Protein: CASSQIGSYEQYF.

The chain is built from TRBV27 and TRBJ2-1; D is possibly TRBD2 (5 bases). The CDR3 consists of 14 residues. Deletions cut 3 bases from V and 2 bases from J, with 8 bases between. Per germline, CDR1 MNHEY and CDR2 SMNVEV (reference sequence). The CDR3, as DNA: TGTGCCAGCAGTTTCTTCGGGGCCTACAATGAGCAGTTCTTC. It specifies CASSFFGAYNEQFF.

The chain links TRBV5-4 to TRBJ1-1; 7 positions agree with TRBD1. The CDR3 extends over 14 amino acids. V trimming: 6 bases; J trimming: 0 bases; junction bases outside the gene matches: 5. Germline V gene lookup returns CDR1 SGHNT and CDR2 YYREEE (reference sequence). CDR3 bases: TGTGCCAGCACCTTACAGGGGATGAACACTGAAGCTTTCTTT. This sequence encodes CASTLQGMNTEAFF.

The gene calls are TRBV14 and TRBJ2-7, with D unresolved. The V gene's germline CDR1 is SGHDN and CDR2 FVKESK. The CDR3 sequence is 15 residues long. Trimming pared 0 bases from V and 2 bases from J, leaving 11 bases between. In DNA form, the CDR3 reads TGTGCCAGCAGCCAAGATCTTGTACTAACCTACGAGCAGTACTTC. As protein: CASSQDLVLTYEQYF.

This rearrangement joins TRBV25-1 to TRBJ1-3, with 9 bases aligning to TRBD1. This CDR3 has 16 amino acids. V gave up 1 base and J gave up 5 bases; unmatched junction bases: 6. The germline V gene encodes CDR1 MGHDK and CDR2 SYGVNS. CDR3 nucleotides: TGTGCCAGCAGTGAATTTGGGACAGGGCAAAGAAACACCATATATTTT. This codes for CASSEFGTGQRNTIYF.

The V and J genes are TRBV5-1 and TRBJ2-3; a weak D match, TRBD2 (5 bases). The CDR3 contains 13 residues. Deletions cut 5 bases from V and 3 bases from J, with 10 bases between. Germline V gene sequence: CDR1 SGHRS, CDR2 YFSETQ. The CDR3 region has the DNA TGCGCCAGCAGTGAGGACTGGACAGATACGCAGTATTTT. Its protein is CASSEDWTDTQYF.

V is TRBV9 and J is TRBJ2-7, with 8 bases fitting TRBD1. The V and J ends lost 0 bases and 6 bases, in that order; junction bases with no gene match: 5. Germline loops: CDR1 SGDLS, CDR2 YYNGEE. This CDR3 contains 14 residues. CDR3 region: CASSVARTGTEQYF. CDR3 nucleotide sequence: TGTGCCAGCAGCGTAGCTAGGACAGGGACCGAGCAGTACTTC.

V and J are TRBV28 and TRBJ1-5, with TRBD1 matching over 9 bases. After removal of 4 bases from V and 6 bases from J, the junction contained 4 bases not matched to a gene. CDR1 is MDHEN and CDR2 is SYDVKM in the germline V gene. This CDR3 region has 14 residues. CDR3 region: CASSWGQGGQPQHF. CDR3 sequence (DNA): TGTGCCAGCAGTTGGGGACAGGGTGGTCAGCCCCAGCATTTT.

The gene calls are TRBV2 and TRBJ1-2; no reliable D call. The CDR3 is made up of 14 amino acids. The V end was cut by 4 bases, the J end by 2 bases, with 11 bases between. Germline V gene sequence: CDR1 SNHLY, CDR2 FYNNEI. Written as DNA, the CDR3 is TGTGCCAGCAGTGGGACTAGCGGGAACTATGGCTACACCTTC. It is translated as CASSGTSGNYGYTF.

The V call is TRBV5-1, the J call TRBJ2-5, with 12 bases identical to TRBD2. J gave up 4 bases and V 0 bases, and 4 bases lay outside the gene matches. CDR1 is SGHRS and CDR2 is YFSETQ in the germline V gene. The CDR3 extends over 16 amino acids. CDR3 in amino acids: CASSLEPSGGAETQYF. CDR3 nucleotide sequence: TGCGCCAGCAGCTTGGAACCTAGCGGGGGGGCAGAGACCCAGTACTTC.

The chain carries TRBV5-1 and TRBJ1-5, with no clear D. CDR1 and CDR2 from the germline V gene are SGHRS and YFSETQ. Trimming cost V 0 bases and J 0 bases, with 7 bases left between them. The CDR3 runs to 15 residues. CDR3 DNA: TGCGCCAGCAGCTTGGACCTCTCTAGCAATCAGCCCCAGCATTTT. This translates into CASSLDLSSNQPQHF.

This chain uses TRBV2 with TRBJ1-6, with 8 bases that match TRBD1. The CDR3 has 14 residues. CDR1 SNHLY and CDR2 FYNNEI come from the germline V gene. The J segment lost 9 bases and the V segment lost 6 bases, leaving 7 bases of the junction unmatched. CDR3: CASRGQAISSPLHF. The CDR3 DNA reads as TGTGCCAGCAGGGGACAGGCTATTAGTTCACCCCTCCACTTT.

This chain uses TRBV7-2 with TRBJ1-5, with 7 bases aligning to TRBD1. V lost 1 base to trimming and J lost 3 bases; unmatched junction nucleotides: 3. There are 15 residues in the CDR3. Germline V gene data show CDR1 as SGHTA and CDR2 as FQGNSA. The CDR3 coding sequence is TGTGCCAGCAGCTTAGACAGGGGCTCCAATCAGCCCCAGCATTTT. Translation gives CASSLDRGSNQPQHF.